One and the same sample provided the 14 T cell receptor beta chains below, sequenced in a study of OX40 agonist ivuxolimab in advanced cancers. The method was immunoSEQ multiplex PCR; TCRdb's version includes in-frame clones alone and lacks a portion of them. The table lists roughly 60,000 clones, more than 75% of them singletons. The input for sequencing was CD4+ or CD8+ T cells sorted from blood, taken in a trial of the OX40 agonist ivuxolimab. The receptors come from an adult with an advanced solid tumor such as melanoma, head and neck, liver or kidney cancer.

This sequence joins TRBV6-6 and TRBJ2-7; 8 bases are a match to TRBD1. Germline values: CDR1 MNHNY, CDR2 SVGAGI (reference sequence). V was clipped by 6 bases and J by 2 bases; unmatched bases: 6. The CDR3 sequence is 14 residues long. The chain's CDR3 is CASRRQGPTYEQYF. The CDR3 bases are TGTGCCAGCAGGAGACAGGGGCCAACCTACGAGCAGTACTTC.

The V call is TRBV7-2, the J call TRBJ2-1, with D perhaps TRBD1 or TRBD2 (6 bases each). This CDR3 has 14 amino acids. Deletions cut 5 bases from V and 7 bases from J, with 15 bases between. Germline V gene lookup returns CDR1 SGHTA and CDR2 FQGNSA. The CDR3 coding sequence is TGTGCCAGCAGCAGGGGGGACGCGCAGAATGAGCAGTTCTTC. Translated, it gives CASSRGDAQNEQFF.

This clone was detected once. V is TRBV18 and J is TRBJ2-5; D unclear. The CDR3 length is 11 residues. The V gene's germline CDR1 is KGHSH and CDR2 LQKENI. The V gene lost 6 bases and the J gene lost 4 bases, with 6 bases spanning the gap. DNA for the CDR3: TGTGCCAGCTCCGGAAGAGAGACCCAGTACTTC. It encodes CASSGRETQYF. Full variable domain (missing parts from reference TRBV18 and TRBJ2-5): NAGVMQNPRHLVRRRGQEARLRCSPMKGHSHVYWYRQLPEEGLKFMVYLQKENIIDESGMPKERFSAEFPKEGPSILRIQQVVRGDSAAYFCASSGRETQYFGPGTRLLVL.

This clone has just one count. V usage is TRBV29-1 and J usage is TRBJ2-3; D tentatively reads TRBD1 or TRBD2 (7 bases each). This CDR3 comprises 14 residues. V shed 7 bases and J shed 3 bases, with 17 bases lying between them. The V gene's germline CDR1 is SQVTM and CDR2 ANQGSEA. This chain's CDR3 is CSGSGGGSTDTQYF. CDR3 coding DNA: TGCAGCGGTTCAGGGGGGGGGAGTACAGATACGCAGTATTTT.

The chain is built from TRBV4-3 and TRBJ2-3, with 8 bases that match TRBD2. CDR3 length equals 16 residues. Looked up from germline, CDR1 is LGHNA and CDR2 is YSLEER. Trimming took 2 bases from V and 1 from J; bases not matched to a gene: 5. The CDR3 DNA reads TGCGCCAGCAGCCAACTGGGACTAGGCCGCACAGATACGCAGTATTTT. Its protein product is CASSQLGLGRTDTQYF.

This clone was counted a few times. J is TRBJ2-5 and V is TRBV5-6; TRBD2 aligns across 14 bases. The CDR3 is made up of 15 amino acids. Germline CDR1 is SGHDT and CDR2 is YYEEEE. Trimming removed 4 bases from V and 7 bases from J; junction bases left unmatched: 6. CDR3 nucleotide sequence: TGTGCCAGCAGCCAGACTAGCGGGAGGGCCGTGACCCAGTACTTC. Translated, it gives CASSQTSGRAVTQYF.

Regarding this clone: A much larger clone lies a single base off, so this may be a read error. This chain links TRBV2 with TRBJ2-2; 8 bases agree with TRBD1. V gave up 6 bases and J gave up 0 bases; unmatched junction bases: 0. The length of the CDR3 is 14 residues. The germline gives CDR1 SNHLY, CDR2 FYNNEI. CDR3 coding DNA: TGTGCCAGCAGGGACAGGGCGAACACCGGGGAGCTGTTTTTT. This sequence encodes CASRDRANTGELFF.

The genes are TRBV13 and TRBJ2-7, with D unclear. The CDR3 has 14 residues. Germline V CDR1 and CDR2: PRHDT, FYEKMQ (reference sequence). Trimming removed 5 bases from V and 1 base from J, with 12 bases in between. The CDR3 protein is CASSTLGMSYEQYF. The CDR3 DNA follows: TGTGCCAGCAGCACCCTTGGGATGTCCTACGAGCAGTACTTC. Full variable domain (rest looked up from reference TRBV13 and TRBJ2-7): AAGVIQSPRHLIKEKRETATLKCYPIPRHDTVYWYQQGPGQDPQFLISFYEKMQSDKGSIPDRFSAQQFSDYHSELNMSSLELGDSALYFCASSTLGMSYEQYFGPGTRLTVT.

The rearrangement joins TRBV28 to TRBJ2-7, with D perhaps TRBD1 (7 bases). Germline CDR1 is MDHEN and CDR2 is SYDVKM. Trimming shortened V by 3 bases and J by 7 bases, and 19 bases separated the two germline ends. This CDR3 contains 15 residues. CDR3 loop: CASSFNWQGGREQYF. The DNA for the CDR3 is TGTGCCAGCAGTTTCAATTGGCAGGGGGGACGGGAGCAGTACTTC.

This sequence joins TRBV28 and TRBJ1-2; perhaps TRBD1 as D (6 bases). CDR1 MDHEN and CDR2 SYDVKM come from the germline V gene. The length of the CDR3 is 14 residues. The germline V and J ends were trimmed by 8 bases and 1 base, with 14 bases remaining between them. CDR3 region: CASLVDRVNYGYTF. The CDR3 region has the DNA TGTGCCAGCCTGGTGGACAGAGTTAACTATGGCTACACCTTC.

This chain connects TRBV9 to TRBJ1-4; 10 bases align to TRBD1. Per germline, CDR1 SGDLS and CDR2 YYNGEE. This CDR3 is 17 amino acids long. With V trimmed by 3 bases and J by 6 bases, 11 bases remained unmatched. The CDR3 is CASSAQTTGGEDEKLFF. The CDR3 DNA sequence: TGTGCCAGCAGCGCCCAAACGACAGGGGGCGAGGATGAAAAACTGTTTTTT.

The chain couples TRBV7-2 to TRBJ1-2; 11 bases are a match to TRBD1. CDR1 and CDR2 from the germline V gene are SGHTA and FQGNSA. Trimming cost V 5 bases and J 5 bases; bases outside gene matches: 7. The CDR3 loop spans 15 amino acids. The CDR3 spells CASSRTGGNEYGYTF. In DNA form, the CDR3 reads TGTGCCAGCAGCCGGACAGGGGGCAACGAGTATGGCTACACCTTC.

The chain has TRBV6-1 and TRBJ2-7; 9 bases fit TRBD1. The CDR3 has 15 residues. Germline values: CDR1 MNHNS, CDR2 SASEGT. Trimming removed 2 bases from V and 4 bases from J; junction bases left unmatched: 6. The CDR3 region is CASSEPPGQGYEQYF. CDR3 in DNA: TGTGCCAGCAGTGAACCCCCCGGACAGGGGTACGAGCAGTACTTC.

The chain uses TRBV19 and TRBJ1-1; 7 bases map to TRBD1. Losses at the gene ends were 5 bases for V and 3 bases for J; bases not matched to a gene: 9. The CDR3 runs to 15 residues. CDR1 and CDR2 from the germline V gene are LNHDA and SQIVND (reference sequence). The CDR3 spells CASSYLDREDTEAFF. The DNA of the CDR3 is TGTGCCAGTAGTTATTTAGACAGGGAGGACACTGAAGCTTTCTTT.